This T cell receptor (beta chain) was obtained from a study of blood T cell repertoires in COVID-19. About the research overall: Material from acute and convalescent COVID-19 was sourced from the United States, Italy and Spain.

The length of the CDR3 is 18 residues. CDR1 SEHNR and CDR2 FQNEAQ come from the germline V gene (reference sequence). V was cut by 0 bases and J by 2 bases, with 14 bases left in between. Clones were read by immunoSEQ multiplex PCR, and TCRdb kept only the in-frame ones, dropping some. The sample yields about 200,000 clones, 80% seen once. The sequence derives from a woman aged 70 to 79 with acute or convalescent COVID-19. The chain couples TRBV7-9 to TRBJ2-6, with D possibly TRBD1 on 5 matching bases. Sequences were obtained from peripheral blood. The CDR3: CASSLASGWDTGANVLTF. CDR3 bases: TGTGCCAGCAGCTTAGCGTCAGGGTGGGATACTGGGGCCAACGTCCTGACTTTC.